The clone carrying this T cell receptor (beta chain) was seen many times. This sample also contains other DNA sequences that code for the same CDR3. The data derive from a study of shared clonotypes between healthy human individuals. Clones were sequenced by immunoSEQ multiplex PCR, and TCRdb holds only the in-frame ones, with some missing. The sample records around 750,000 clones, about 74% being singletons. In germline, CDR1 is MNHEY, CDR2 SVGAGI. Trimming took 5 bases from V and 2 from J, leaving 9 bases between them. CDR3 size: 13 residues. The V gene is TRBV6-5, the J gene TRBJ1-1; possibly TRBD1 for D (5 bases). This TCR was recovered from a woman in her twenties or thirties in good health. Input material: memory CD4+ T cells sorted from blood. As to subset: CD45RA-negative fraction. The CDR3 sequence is CASSHGGNTEAFF. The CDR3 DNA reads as TGTGCCAGCAGTCACGGGGGAAACACTGAAGCTTTCTTT.